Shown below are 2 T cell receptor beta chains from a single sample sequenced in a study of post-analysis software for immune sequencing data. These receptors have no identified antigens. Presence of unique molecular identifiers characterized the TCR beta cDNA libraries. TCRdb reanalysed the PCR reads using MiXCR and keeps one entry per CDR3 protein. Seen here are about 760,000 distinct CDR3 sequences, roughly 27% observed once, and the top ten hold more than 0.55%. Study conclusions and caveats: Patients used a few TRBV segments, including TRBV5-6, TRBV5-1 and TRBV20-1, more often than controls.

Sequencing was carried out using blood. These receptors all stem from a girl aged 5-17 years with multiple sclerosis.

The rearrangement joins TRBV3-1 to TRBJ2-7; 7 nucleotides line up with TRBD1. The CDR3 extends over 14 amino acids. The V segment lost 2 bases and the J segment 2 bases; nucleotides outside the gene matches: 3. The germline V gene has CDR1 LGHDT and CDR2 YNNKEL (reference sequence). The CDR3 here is CASSQLTGAYEQYF. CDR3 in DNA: TGTGCCAGCAGCCAACTAACAGGGGCCTACGAGCAGTACTTC.

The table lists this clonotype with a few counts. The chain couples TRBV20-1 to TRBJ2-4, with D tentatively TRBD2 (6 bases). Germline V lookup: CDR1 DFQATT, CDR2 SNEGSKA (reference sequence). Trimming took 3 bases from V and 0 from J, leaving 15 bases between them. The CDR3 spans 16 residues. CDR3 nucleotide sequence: TGCAGTGCTAGGGTTCCCCGGGGGTCAGCCAAAAACATTCAGTACTTC. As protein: CSARVPRGSAKNIQYF.